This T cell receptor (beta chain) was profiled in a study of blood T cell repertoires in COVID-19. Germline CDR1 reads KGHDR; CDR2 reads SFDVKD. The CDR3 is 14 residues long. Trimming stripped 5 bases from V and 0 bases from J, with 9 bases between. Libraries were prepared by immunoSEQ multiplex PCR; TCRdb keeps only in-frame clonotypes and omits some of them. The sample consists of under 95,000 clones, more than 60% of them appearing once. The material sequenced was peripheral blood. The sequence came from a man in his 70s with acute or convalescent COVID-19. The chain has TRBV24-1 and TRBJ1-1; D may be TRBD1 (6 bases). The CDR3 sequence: CATSASGVNTEAFF. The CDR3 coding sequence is TGTGCCACCAGTGCGTCAGGGGTGAACACTGAAGCTTTCTTT.